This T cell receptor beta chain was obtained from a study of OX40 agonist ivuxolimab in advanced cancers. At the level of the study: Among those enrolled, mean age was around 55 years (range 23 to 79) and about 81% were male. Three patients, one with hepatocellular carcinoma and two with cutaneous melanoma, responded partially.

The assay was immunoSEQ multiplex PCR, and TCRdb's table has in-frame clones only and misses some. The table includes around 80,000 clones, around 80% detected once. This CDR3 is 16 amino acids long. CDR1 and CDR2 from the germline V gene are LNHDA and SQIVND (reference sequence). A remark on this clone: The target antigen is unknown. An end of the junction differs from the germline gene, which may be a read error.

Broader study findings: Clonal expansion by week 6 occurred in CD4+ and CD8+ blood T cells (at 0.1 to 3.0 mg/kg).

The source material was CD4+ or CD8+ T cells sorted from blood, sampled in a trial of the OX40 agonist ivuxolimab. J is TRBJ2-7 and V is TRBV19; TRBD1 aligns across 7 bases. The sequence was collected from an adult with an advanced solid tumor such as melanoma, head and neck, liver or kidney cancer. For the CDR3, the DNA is TGTGCCAGTAGTCAATACCCGGACAGGACACCCTACGAGCAGCACTTC. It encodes CASSQYPDRTPYEQHF.